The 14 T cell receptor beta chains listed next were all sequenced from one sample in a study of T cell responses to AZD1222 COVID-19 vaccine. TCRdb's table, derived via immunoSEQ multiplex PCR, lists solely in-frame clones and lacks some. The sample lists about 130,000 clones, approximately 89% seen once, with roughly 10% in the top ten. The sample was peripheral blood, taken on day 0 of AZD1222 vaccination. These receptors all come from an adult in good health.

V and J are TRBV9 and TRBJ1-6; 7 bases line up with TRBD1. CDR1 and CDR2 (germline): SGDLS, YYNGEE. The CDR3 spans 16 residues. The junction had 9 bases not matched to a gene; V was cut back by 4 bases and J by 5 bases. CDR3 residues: CASSPRQGINNSPLHF. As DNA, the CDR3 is TGTGCCAGCAGCCCCCGACAGGGAATTAATAATTCACCCCTCCACTTT.

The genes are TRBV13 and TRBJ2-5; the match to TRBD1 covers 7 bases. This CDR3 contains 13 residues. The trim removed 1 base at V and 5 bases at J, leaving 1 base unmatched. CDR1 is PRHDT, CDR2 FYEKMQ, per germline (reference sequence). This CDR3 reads CASSLEGGETQYF. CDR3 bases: TGTGCCAGCAGCTTAGAAGGGGGCGAGACCCAGTACTTC.

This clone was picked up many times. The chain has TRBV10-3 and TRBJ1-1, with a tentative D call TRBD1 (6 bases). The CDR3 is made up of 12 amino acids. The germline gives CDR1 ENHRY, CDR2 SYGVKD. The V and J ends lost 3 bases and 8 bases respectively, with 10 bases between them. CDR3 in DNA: TGTGCCATCAGTGAAAGACAGGCAGAAGCTTTCTTT. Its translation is CAISERQAEAFF.

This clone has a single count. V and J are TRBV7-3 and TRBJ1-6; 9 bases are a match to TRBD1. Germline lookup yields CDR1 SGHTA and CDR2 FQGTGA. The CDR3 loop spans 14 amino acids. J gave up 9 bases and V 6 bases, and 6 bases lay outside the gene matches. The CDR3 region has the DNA TGTGCCAGCAGTCCGGGACAGGGACGTTCACCCCTCCACTTT. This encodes CASSPGQGRSPLHF.

The CDR3 region is CAIKASGGETYEQYF. The CDR3 nucleotides read TGTGCCATCAAGGCTAGCGGGGGGGAAACCTACGAGCAGTACTTC. This sequence joins TRBV10-3 and TRBJ2-7, with 12 nucleotides matching TRBD2. The CDR3 covers 15 residues. The V segment lost 7 bases and the J segment 2 bases; nucleotides outside the gene matches: 6. The V gene's germline CDR1 is ENHRY and CDR2 SYGVKD.

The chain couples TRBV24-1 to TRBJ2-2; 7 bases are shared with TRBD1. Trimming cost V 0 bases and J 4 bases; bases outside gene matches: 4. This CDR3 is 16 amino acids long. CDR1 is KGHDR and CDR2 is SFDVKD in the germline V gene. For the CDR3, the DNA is TGTGCCACCAGTGATTTGTTACAGGGGTCCACCGGGGAGCTGTTTTTT. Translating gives CATSDLLQGSTGELFF.

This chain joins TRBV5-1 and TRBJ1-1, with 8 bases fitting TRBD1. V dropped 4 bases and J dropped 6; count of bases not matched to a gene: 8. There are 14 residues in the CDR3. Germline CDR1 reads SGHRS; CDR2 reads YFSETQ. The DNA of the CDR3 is TGCGCCAGCAGCCCCTCAGGGGGCGCGCCTGAAGCTTTCTTT. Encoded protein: CASSPSGGAPEAFF.

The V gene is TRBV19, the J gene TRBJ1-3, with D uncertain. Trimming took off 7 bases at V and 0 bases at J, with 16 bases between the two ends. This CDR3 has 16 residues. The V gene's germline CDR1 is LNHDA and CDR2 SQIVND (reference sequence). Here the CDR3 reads CASTRTRPSSGNTIYF. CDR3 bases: TGTGCCAGTACGCGGACTAGGCCTTCCTCTGGAAACACCATATATTTT.

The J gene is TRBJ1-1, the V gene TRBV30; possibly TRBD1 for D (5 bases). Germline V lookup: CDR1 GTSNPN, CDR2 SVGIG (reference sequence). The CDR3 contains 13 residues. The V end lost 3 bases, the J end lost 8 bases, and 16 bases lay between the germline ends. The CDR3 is CAWSHGGWGEAFF. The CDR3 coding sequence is TGTGCCTGGAGCCACGGAGGGTGGGGGGAAGCTTTCTTT.

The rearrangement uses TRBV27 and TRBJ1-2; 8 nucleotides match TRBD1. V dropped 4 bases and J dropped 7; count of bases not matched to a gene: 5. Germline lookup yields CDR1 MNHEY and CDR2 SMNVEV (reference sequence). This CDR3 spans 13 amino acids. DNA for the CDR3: TGTGCCAGCAGTTACCCTGGGACAGGTGGCTACACCTTC. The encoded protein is CASSYPGTGGYTF.

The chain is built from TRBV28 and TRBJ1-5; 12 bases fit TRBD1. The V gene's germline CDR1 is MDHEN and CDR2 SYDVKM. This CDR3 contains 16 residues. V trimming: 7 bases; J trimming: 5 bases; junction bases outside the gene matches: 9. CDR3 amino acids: CASTTGGQGAYQPQHF. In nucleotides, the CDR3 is TGTGCCAGCACCACTGGGGGACAGGGGGCGTATCAGCCCCAGCATTTT.

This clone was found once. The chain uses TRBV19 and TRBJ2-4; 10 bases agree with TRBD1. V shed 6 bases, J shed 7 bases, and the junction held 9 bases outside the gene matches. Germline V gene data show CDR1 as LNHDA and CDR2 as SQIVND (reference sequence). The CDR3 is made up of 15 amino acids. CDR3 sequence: CASRITGTGVNIQYF. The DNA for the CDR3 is TGTGCCAGTAGGATAACTGGGACAGGGGTGAACATTCAGTACTTC.

Here the CDR3 reads CAWSVGQGNQPQHF. The DNA of the CDR3 is TGTGCCTGGAGTGTGGGACAAGGCAATCAGCCCCAGCATTTT. The rearrangement links TRBV30 to TRBJ1-5, with D tentatively TRBD1 (6 bases). V was trimmed by 0 bases and J by 2 bases, leaving 8 bases between them. This CDR3 region has 14 residues. Looked up from germline, CDR1 is GTSNPN and CDR2 is SVGIG (reference sequence).

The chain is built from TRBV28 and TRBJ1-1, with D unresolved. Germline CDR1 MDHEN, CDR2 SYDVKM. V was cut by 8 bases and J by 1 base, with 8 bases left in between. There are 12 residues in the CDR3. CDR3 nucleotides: TGTGCCAGCGCTACCCCGAACACTGAAGCTTTCTTT. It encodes CASATPNTEAFF. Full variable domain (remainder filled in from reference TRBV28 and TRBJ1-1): DVKVTQSSRYLVKRTGEKVFLECVQDMDHENMFWYRQDPGLGLRLIYFSYDVKMKEKGDIPEGYSVSREKKERFSLILESASTNQTSMYLCASATPNTEAFFGQGTRLTVV.